Below, 5 T cell receptor beta chains from the same sample are listed, as sequenced in a study of blood T cell repertoires in COVID-19 (dated by TCRdb to between 2020 and 2021). The library was generated by the immunoSEQ multiplex PCR assay. TCRdb limited this immuneACCESS table to in-frame rearrangements with V and J called. A share of clones is missing; checked studies link under half to unresolved V genes, and the rest is unexplained. This sample gives roughly 120,000 clones in total; roughly four fifths of them show up just once. Of the sample, 2% to 3% is held by the ten largest clones. Sequencing was carried out using peripheral blood. The receptors were sampled from a man aged 45-65 years with acute or convalescent COVID-19.

The chain has TRBV3-1 (or the pseudogene TRBV3-2) and TRBJ2-1; TRBD2 agrees at 9 bases. The J segment lost 4 bases and the V segment lost 6 bases, leaving 7 bases of the junction unmatched. The CDR3 length is 15 residues. Germline V gene lookup returns CDR1 LGHDT and CDR2 YNNKEL (reference sequence). The DNA for the CDR3 is TGTGCCAGCAGAGACTTAGCGGGAGCGTACAATGAGCAGTTCTTC. Its protein product is CASRDLAGAYNEQFF.

V is TRBV9 and J is TRBJ2-7; TRBD2 is a possible D gene (5 bases). The CDR3 runs to 16 residues. Per germline, CDR1 SGDLS and CDR2 YYNGEE. With 0 bases removed from V and 5 bases from J, the gap between germline ends came to 18 bases. Written as DNA, the CDR3 is TGTGCCAGCAGCGTAGCGGGTGGGAGAGTCGGGGACGAGCAGTACTTC. Protein sequence: CASSVAGGRVGDEQYF.

V and J are TRBV5-1 and TRBJ1-4, with 9 bases aligning to TRBD1. The CDR3 totals 14 residues. Germline V CDR1 and CDR2: SGHRS, YFSETQ. Losses at the gene ends were 2 bases for V and 7 bases for J; bases not matched to a gene: 3. CDR3 nucleotide sequence: TGCGCCAGCAGCTTACAGGGGGCCCCTGAAAAACTGTTTTTT. Amino acid sequence: CASSLQGAPEKLFF.

The gene calls are TRBV12-3 or TRBV12-4 and TRBJ2-1, with 7 positions matching TRBD1. V shed 5 bases and J 8 bases; nucleotides not matched to a gene: 3. The CDR3 is 12 residues long. CDR3 residues: CASSEGGDEQFF. CDR3 in DNA: TGTGCCAGCAGTGAAGGGGGCGATGAGCAGTTCTTC.

For the CDR3, the DNA is TGCAGCGTTGTTCTGGGACAGGGGGTGATAACCAAAAACATTCAGTACTTC. Protein: CSVVLGQGVITKNIQYF. The V and J genes are TRBV29-1 and TRBJ2-4; 11 bases agree with TRBD1. After removal of 4 bases from V and 2 bases from J, the junction contained 10 bases not matched to a gene. Germline CDR1 and CDR2: SQVTM and ANQGSEA. CDR3 length equals 17 residues.